A single sample gave rise to the 8 T cell receptor beta chains below, sequenced in a study of T cell repertoires in cytomegalovirus infection. Their recognized antigens are unknown. TCRdb called the reads again in MiXCR, with one record for every CDR3 protein. The sample includes roughly 120,000 distinct CDR3 sequences, 32% of them seen just once. The sample in question was CD8+ T cells from cultured PBMCs, obtained from culture after CMV antigen stimulation. These receptors were obtained from a human donor in good health (CMV status not recorded). Some clones in this sample may be carry-over from other donors' samples.

This clonotype was counted ten times or more. This sequence joins TRBV12-3 or TRBV12-4 and TRBJ2-7; TRBD1 might be the D (5 bases). The CDR3 consists of 12 residues. V was pared by 6 bases and J by 2 bases, with 8 bases between. The CDR3 sequence: CASSQGTYEQYF. The CDR3, as DNA: TGTGCCAGCAGCCAGGGAACCTACGAGCAGTACTTC.

The chain combines TRBV20-1 with TRBJ1-1; 9 nucleotides line up with TRBD1. This CDR3 has 12 amino acids. CDR1 and CDR2 (germline): DFQATT, SNEGSKA (reference sequence). Trimming at V came to 6 bases and at J to 5 bases, leaving 4 bases not matched to a gene. CDR3 sequence (DNA): TGCAGTGCGAGGGACAGGGAAACTGAAGCTTTCTTT. This codes for CSARDRETEAFF.

The CDR3 sequence: CASSLDLAGAFYEQYF. As DNA, the CDR3 is TGTGCCAGCAGCTTGGATCTAGCGGGGGCCTTCTACGAGCAGTACTTC. This chain connects TRBV5-4 to TRBJ2-7, with TRBD2 identical over 10 bases. Germline loops: CDR1 SGHNT, CDR2 YYREEE (reference sequence). Unmatched junction bases numbered 6, after V lost 0 bases and J lost 3 bases. The CDR3 runs to 16 residues.

This clonotype was observed a handful of times. The chain is built from TRBV2 and TRBJ2-2; 8 bases are shared with TRBD2. CDR1 and CDR2 (germline): SNHLY, FYNNEI. The length of the CDR3 is 17 residues. After removal of 5 bases from V and 0 bases from J, the junction contained 8 bases not matched to a gene. CDR3 DNA sequence: TGTGCCAGCAGTCAAATCCGGGGGGGCTCGAACACCGGGGAGCTGTTTTTT. Translated: CASSQIRGGSNTGELFF.

This clonotype was detected only a few times. J is TRBJ2-1 and V is TRBV4-2, with TRBD2 identical over 9 bases. Germline trimming cut 0 bases from V and 15 bases from J; bases unmatched to any gene: 6. Germline values: CDR1 LGHNA, CDR2 YNFKEQ. The CDR3 covers 13 residues. For the CDR3, the DNA is TGTGCCAGCAGCCAAGATCTGCGGGGGGGCCTGTTCTTC. Translation gives CASSQDLRGGLFF.

The chain recombines TRBV2 with TRBJ2-2; D remains unclear. This CDR3 is 13 amino acids long. Trimming stripped 4 bases from V and 0 bases from J, with 3 bases between. Germline V CDR1 and CDR2: SNHLY, FYNNEI. The CDR3 sequence: CASSGTNTGELFF. In nucleotides, the CDR3 is TGTGCCAGCAGTGGAACGAACACCGGGGAGCTGTTTTTT.

In this sample, this clonotype is medium-sized. V and J are TRBV4-1 and TRBJ1-5, with unresolved D. Trimming took off 5 bases at V and 0 bases at J, with 8 bases between the two ends. Germline CDR1 reads MGHRA; CDR2 reads YSYEKL. The CDR3 is 14 amino acids. CDR3 protein: CASSTQDSNQPQHF. The CDR3 nucleotides read TGCGCCAGCAGCACTCAGGATAGCAATCAGCCCCAGCATTTT.

The chain combines TRBV11-2 with TRBJ2-7; the D is unclear. The CDR3 sequence is 12 residues long. Trimming took 2 bases from V and 5 from J, leaving 7 bases between them. Looked up from germline, CDR1 is SGHAT and CDR2 is FQNNGV. CDR3 nucleotide sequence: TGTGCCAGCAGCTTAATAAGGGACGAGCAGTACTTC. This codes for CASSLIRDEQYF. Filled out from reference TRBV11-2 and TRBJ2-7, the complete variable domain reads EAGVAQSPRYKIIEKRQSVAFWCNPISGHATLYWYQQILGQGPKLLIQFQNNGVVDDSQLPKDRFSAERLKGVDSTLKIQPAKLEDSAVYLCASSLIRDEQYFGPGTRLTVT.